This T cell receptor (beta chain) was documented in a study of tumor and adjacent non-tumor tissue in lung cancer. In the study overall: There were around eleven adenocarcinoma, 2 squamous cell carcinoma and 1 small cell lung cancer cases. Patients were aged about 31 to 85, roughly 9 men and about five women, stage I to III.

Whole-study findings and limits: Normal lung showed higher cumulative top 100 clone frequency than tumor. Patients with more diverse tumor TCRs had worse survival.

A modified ARM-PCR protocol with three rounds of nested PCR amplified TCRbeta. TCRdb re-called the multiplex PCR reads with MiXCR, one entry per CDR3 protein. The sample has over 85,000 distinct CDR3 sequences, 84% seen once. A note on this clonotype: Its cognate antigen is unknown. A read error may produce the germline difference seen at one junction end.

This CDR3 region has 12 residues. No cell sorting was done before RNA was extracted from the tissue. Sequencing was done on a sample of lung tumor tissue. The sequence was obtained from a man between 65 and 85 years old with non-small cell lung cancer. V is TRBV12-3 or TRBV12-4 and J is TRBJ1-2, with D uncertain. This CDR3 reads CASSLGAGGYTF. The CDR3 bases are TGTGCCAGCAGTCTCGGAGCGGGTGGCTACACTTTC.